These 8 T cell receptor beta chains originate from one sample sequenced in a study of CD8+ T cells in alopecia areata. Researchers gathered lesional scalp punch biopsies and peripheral blood from patients with alopecia areata. The authors extracted RNA and reverse transcribed it into cDNA as the sequencing template. TCRdb's table, derived via immunoSEQ multiplex PCR, lists solely in-frame clones and lacks some. Of about 11,000 clones listed, around 59% were seen once; the top ten hold under 9.5%. Sequencing used skin, obtained at week 0. These receptors were taken from a human donor with alopecia areata.

The chain has TRBV7-9 and TRBJ2-5; 7 positions agree with TRBD1. The DNA end favors TRBJ2-7, so the J call may be wrong. From germline, CDR1 is SEHNR and CDR2 FQNEAQ (reference sequence). The CDR3 spans 12 residues. DNA for the CDR3: TGTGCCAGCAGCCTCCACAGGGGCGAGCAGTACTTC. Its protein product is CASSLHRGEQYF.

The chain combines TRBV5-1 with TRBJ2-3, with no clear D. Trimming left V 0 bases short and J 2 bases short, with 4 bases between. The germline gives CDR1 SGHRS, CDR2 YFSETQ. This CDR3 comprises 13 residues. This CDR3 reads CASSLGATDTQYF. DNA for the CDR3: TGCGCCAGCAGCTTGGGGGCCACAGATACGCAGTATTTT.

This chain links TRBV7-2 with TRBJ1-1; possible D gene TRBD1, 6 bases. CDR3 length: 16 amino acids. Germline loops: CDR1 SGHTA, CDR2 FQGNSA. Trimming stripped 3 bases from V and 3 bases from J, with 17 bases between. CDR3 amino acids: CASSFDPTGLDTEAFF. CDR3 coding DNA: TGTGCCAGCAGCTTTGATCCGACAGGCCTCGACACTGAAGCTTTCTTT.

The chain links TRBV18 to TRBJ1-2; possible D gene TRBD1, 6 bases. Germline V gene lookup returns CDR1 KGHSH and CDR2 LQKENI. The CDR3 loop spans 13 amino acids. The ends were cut back, 3 bases at V and 8 bases at J, with 13 bases in the middle. The CDR3 nucleotides read TGTGCCAGCTCACCGGGGGCGCCCGTAGGCTACACCTTC. It encodes CASSPGAPVGYTF.

The V call is TRBV5-8, the J call TRBJ1-1; no clear D. V lost 1 base, J lost 4 bases, and 14 bases lay in between. CDR1 and CDR2 (germline): SGHTS, YDEGEE. This CDR3 has 15 residues. This CDR3 is CASSLLASHVTEAFF. In DNA, the CDR3 is TGTGCCAGCAGCTTGTTGGCTTCTCATGTCACTGAAGCTTTCTTT.

The chain has TRBV19 and TRBJ2-7; the match to TRBD1 covers 9 bases. Germline CDR1 is LNHDA and CDR2 is SQIVND (reference sequence). This CDR3 is built from 16 residues. The V and J ends lost 6 bases and 0 bases, in that order; junction bases with no gene match: 9. The CDR3 sequence: CASRASGQGNSYEQYF. The CDR3 DNA sequence: TGTGCCAGTAGGGCGTCGGGACAGGGAAACTCCTACGAGCAGTACTTC.

This clone was detected a few times. The gene calls are TRBV10-1 and TRBJ2-7; 7 positions agree with TRBD1. The V segment lost 2 bases and the J segment 6 bases; nucleotides outside the gene matches: 4. The CDR3 loop spans 13 amino acids. Germline CDR1 is WNHNN and CDR2 is SYGVQD (reference sequence). The CDR3 reads CASSEPTGSEQYF. DNA for the CDR3: TGCGCCAGCAGTGAGCCGACAGGGTCCGAGCAGTACTTC.

The table lists this clone with a few counts. This chain links TRBV10-1 with TRBJ2-3; 10 nucleotides agree with TRBD2. The V and J ends lost 6 bases and 4 bases, in that order; junction bases with no gene match: 7. The CDR3 covers 15 residues. The germline CDR1 and CDR2 sequences are WNHNN and SYGVQD (reference sequence). In DNA form, the CDR3 reads TGCGCCAGCAGCCCGGGGCTAGCGGGAGCAGATACGCAGTATTTT. Protein product: CASSPGLAGADTQYF.